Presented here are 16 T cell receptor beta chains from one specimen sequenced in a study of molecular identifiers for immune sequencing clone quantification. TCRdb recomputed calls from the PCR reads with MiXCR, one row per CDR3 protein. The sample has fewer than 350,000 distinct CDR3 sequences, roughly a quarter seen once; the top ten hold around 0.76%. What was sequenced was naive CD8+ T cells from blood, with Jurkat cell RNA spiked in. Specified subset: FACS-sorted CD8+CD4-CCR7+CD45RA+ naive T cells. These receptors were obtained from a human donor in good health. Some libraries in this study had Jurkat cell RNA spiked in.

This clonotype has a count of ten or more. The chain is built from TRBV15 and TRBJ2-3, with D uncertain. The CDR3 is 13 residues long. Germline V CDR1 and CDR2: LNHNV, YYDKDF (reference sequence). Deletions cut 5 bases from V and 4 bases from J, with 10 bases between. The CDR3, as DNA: TGTGCCACCAGCTCTCTGACACCAGATACGCAGTATTTT. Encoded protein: CATSSLTPDTQYF.

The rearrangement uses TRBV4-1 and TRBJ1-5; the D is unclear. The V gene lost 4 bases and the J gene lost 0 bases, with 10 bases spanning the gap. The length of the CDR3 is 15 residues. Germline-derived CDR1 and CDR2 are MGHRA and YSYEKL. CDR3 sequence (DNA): TGCGCCAGCAGCCTAGCGTCCCTTAGCAATCAGCCCCAGCATTTT. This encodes CASSLASLSNQPQHF.

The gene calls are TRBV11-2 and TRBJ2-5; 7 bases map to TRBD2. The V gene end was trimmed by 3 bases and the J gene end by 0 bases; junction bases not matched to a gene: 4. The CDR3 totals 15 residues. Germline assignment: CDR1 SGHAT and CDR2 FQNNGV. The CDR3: CASSFSGSYQETQYF. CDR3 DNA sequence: TGTGCCAGCAGCTTTAGCGGGTCGTACCAAGAGACCCAGTACTTC.

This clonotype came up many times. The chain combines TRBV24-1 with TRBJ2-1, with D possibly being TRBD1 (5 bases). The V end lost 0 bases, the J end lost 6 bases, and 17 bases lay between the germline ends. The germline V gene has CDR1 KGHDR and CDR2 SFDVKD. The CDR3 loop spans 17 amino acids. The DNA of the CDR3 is TGTGCCACCAGTGATTTGTCGGTGGGGCCTAATGGCAATGAGCAGTTCTTC. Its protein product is CATSDLSVGPNGNEQFF.

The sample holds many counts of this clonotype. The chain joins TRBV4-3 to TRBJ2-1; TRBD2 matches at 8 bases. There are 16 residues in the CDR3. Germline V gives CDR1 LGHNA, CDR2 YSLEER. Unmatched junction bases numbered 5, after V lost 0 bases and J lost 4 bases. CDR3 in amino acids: CASSQDTSGGYNEQFF. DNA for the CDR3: TGCGCCAGCAGCCAAGATACCAGCGGGGGATACAATGAGCAGTTCTTC.

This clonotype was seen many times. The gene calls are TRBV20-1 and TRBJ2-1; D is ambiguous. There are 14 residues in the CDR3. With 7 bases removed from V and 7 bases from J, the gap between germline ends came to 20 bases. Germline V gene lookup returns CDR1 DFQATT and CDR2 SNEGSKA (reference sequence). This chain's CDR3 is CSGGRARGINEQFF. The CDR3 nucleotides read TGCAGTGGAGGACGGGCTAGAGGTATAAATGAGCAGTTCTTC.

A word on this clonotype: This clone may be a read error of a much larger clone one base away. The CDR3 here is CTTSRDVGAGSTGELFF. The CDR3 region has the DNA TGTACCACCAGCAGAGATGTGGGGGCAGGGAGCACCGGGGAGCTGTTTTTT. V usage is TRBV15 and J usage is TRBJ2-2; D is possibly TRBD1 (6 bases). This CDR3 contains 17 residues. The germline V gene encodes CDR1 LNHNV and CDR2 YYDKDF (reference sequence).

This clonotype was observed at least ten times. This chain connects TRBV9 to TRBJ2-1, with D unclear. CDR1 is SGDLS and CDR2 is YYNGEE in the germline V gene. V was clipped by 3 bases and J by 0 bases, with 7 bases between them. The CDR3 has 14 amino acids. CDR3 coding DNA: TGTGCCAGCAGCGGAGAGAGCTCCTACAATGAGCAGTTCTTC. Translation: CASSGESSYNEQFF.

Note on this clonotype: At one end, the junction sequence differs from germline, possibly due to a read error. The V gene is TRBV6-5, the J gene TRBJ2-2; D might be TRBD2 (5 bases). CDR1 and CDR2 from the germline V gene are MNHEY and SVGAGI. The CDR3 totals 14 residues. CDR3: CASSYFDLAGELSF. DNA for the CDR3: TGTGCCAGCAGTTACTTCGACTTAGCCGGGGAGCTGTCTTTT.

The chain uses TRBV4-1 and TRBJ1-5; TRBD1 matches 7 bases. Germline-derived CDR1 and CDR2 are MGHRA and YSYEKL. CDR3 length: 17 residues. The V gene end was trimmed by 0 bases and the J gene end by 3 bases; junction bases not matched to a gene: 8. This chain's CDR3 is CASSQDPLGQHNQPQHF. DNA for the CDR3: TGCGCCAGCAGCCAAGATCCATTGGGACAGCACAATCAGCCCCAGCATTTT.

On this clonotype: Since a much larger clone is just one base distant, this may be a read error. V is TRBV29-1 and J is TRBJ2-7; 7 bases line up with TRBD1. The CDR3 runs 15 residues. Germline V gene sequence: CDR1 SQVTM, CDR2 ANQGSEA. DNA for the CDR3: TGCAGCGTTGAAGTTCCCGGGACAGTCTCCTACGCGCAGTACTTC. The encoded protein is CSVEVPGTVSYAQYF.

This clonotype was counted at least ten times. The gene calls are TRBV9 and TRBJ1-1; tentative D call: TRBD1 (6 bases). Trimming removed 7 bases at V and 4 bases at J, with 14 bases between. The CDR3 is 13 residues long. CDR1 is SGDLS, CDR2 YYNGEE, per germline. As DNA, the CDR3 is TGTGCCAGCGGAACAGGGATGAGCACTGAAGCTTTCTTT. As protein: CASGTGMSTEAFF. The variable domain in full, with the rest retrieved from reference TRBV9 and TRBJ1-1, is DSGVTQTPKHLITATGQRVTLRCSPRSGDLSVYWYQQSLDQGLQFLIQYYNGEERAKGNILERFSAQQFPDLHSELNLSSLELGDSALYFCASGTGMSTEAFFGQGTRLTVV.

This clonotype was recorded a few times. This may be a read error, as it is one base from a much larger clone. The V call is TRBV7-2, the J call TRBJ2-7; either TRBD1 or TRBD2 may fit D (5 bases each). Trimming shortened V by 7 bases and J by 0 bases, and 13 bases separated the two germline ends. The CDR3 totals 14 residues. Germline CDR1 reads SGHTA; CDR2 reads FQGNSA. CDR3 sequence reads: CASNWGRSSYEQYF. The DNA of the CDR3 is TGTGCCAGCAACTGGGGACGAAGCTCCTACGAGCAGTACTTC.

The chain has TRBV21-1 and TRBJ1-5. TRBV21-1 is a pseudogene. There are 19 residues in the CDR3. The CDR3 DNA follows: TGTGCCAGCAGCAAAGTAGGGCGGGGCCTGGGGTATAGCAATCAGCCCCAGCATTTT. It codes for CASSKVGRGLGYSNQPQHF.

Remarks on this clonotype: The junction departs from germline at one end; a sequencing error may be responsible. This chain's CDR3 is CASRLSGTDLNTEASF. CDR3 DNA: TGTGCCAGCAGACTATCGGGGACAGATTTGAACACTGAAGCTTCCTTT. The gene calls are TRBV12-3 or TRBV12-4 and TRBJ1-1; 7 bases are shared with TRBD1. The CDR3 covers 16 residues.

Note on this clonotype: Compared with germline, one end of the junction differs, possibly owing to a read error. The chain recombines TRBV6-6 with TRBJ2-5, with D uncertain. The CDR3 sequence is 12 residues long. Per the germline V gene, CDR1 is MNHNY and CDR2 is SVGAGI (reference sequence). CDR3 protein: CAGSYLKETQYF. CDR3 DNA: TGTGCCGGCAGTTATTTAAAAGAGACCCAGTACTTC.